The 15 T cell receptor beta chains given below trace back to one sample, sequenced in a study of regulatory T cells in long-lasting Graves disease. Through Arm-PCR of CDR3 regions and iRepertoire HTBI primers, TCR beta libraries were built. TCRdb re-called the multiplex PCR reads through MiXCR, storing one row per CDR3 protein. The profile shows approximately 470,000 distinct CDR3 sequences, around 15% of them singletons. Specified time point: newly diagnosed GD, antithyroid drugs for less than 3 months. After RNA was extracted from PBMCs, the TCR library was made from it. The same data also went into a second study, on T cells in Graves' hyperthyroidism and ophthalmopathy.

The source was peripheral blood mononuclear cells (PBMCs), collected at new diagnosis, from a patient treated with antithyroid drugs. The receptors were gathered from a man aged 35-49 years with Graves disease.

This clonotype was seen at least ten times. The chain uses TRBV12-3 or TRBV12-4 and TRBJ2-1; no clear D gene. Trimming shortened V by 7 bases and J by 6 bases, and 19 bases separated the two germline ends. This CDR3 contains 15 residues. The DNA of the CDR3 is TGTGCCAGCACCTCTGCTGGTCCCTCCCGCAATGAGCAGTTCTTC. Protein product: CASTSAGPSRNEQFF.

This clonotype was seen only a few times. The chain couples TRBV7-9 to TRBJ2-3; D uncertain. Per the germline V gene, CDR1 is SEHNR and CDR2 is FQNEAQ (reference sequence). The CDR3 runs to 13 residues. The germline V and J ends were trimmed by 0 bases and 6 bases, with 7 bases remaining between them. The CDR3 loop is CASSLAAADTQYF. The DNA of the CDR3 is TGTGCCAGCAGCTTAGCGGCGGCGGATACGCAGTATTTT.

This clonotype was picked up a small number of times. The CDR3, as DNA: TGTGCCAGCAGCTTTCCGGGGGAAGAGACCCAGTACTTC. The encoded protein is CASSFPGEETQYF. The V call is TRBV7-9, the J call TRBJ2-5, with a weak D call TRBD2 (6 bases). CDR3 length: 13 amino acids. Germline CDR1 is SEHNR and CDR2 is FQNEAQ (reference sequence). V gave up 3 bases and J gave up 3 bases, with 8 bases separating them.

This clonotype was picked up many times. J is TRBJ1-2 and V is TRBV13; a possible D gene is TRBD1 (5 bases). Germline V lookup: CDR1 PRHDT, CDR2 FYEKMQ (reference sequence). V dropped 2 bases and J dropped 5 bases, with 9 bases sitting between them. The CDR3 extends over 13 amino acids. In DNA form, the CDR3 reads TGTGCCAGCAGCTTATCAGGGTTTTATGGCTACACCTTC. Translating it yields CASSLSGFYGYTF.

The rearrangement joins TRBV29-1 to TRBJ2-7; 12 bases line up with TRBD2. CDR1 and CDR2 from the germline V gene are SQVTM and ANQGSEA. Germline trimming cut 5 bases from V and 7 bases from J; bases unmatched to any gene: 6. The CDR3 covers 13 residues. CDR3 coding DNA: TGCAGCGTTCTAGCGGGAGGGGGGAGAGAGCAGTACTTC. Protein sequence: CSVLAGGGREQYF.

A note on this clonotype: Being one base from a much bigger clone, this may be a read error. V usage is TRBV3-1 and J usage is TRBJ1-1; D unresolved. The CDR3 has 15 amino acids. CDR1 and CDR2 (germline): LGHDT, YNNKEL (reference sequence). V was cut by 4 bases and J by 3 bases, with 15 bases left in between. The CDR3, as DNA: TGTGCCAGCAGCCCTTTCAAAGGGCAGCACACTGAAGCTTTCTTT. Translating gives CASSPFKGQHTEAFF.

The CDR3 loop is CASSMQGGADTQYF. The CDR3 DNA is TGTGCCAGTAGTATGCAGGGAGGTGCAGATACGCAGTATTTT. The V and J genes are TRBV19 and TRBJ2-3; weak D call: TRBD2 (6 bases). The ends were cut back, 3 bases at V and 4 bases at J, with 11 bases in the middle. CDR3 length equals 14 residues. The germline gives CDR1 LNHDA, CDR2 SQIVND (reference sequence). Full variable domain (missing parts from reference TRBV19 and TRBJ2-3): DGGITQSPKYLFRKEGQNVTLSCEQNLNHDAMYWYRQDPGQGLRLIYYSQIVNDFQKGDIAEGYSVSREKKESFPLTVTSAQKNPTAFYLCASSMQGGADTQYFGPGTRLTVL.

This clonotype was counted at least ten times. The CDR3: CAISESRGSNSYEQYF. CDR3 coding DNA: TGTGCCATCAGTGAGTCCAGGGGATCGAACTCCTACGAGCAGTACTTC. V and J are TRBV10-3 and TRBJ2-7, with TRBD1 as a possible D gene (6 bases). Germline V gene sequence: CDR1 ENHRY, CDR2 SYGVKD. The CDR3 extends over 16 amino acids. Between the trimmed V and J ends, which lost 0 bases and 0 bases, there was a span of 12 bases.

The V and J genes are TRBV6-1 and TRBJ2-7, with 14 bases that match TRBD2. Trimming at V came to 8 bases and at J to 5 bases, leaving 5 bases not matched to a gene. The length of the CDR3 is 14 residues. CDR1 MNHNS and CDR2 SASEGT come from the germline V gene. CDR3 amino acids: CASAPGLAGDEQYF. Written as DNA, the CDR3 is TGTGCCAGCGCCCCGGGACTAGCGGGAGACGAGCAGTACTTC.

The table lists this clonotype with many counts. V is TRBV20-1 and J is TRBJ1-4; tentative D call: TRBD1 (6 bases). V was cut by 4 bases and J by 0 bases, with 9 bases left in between. Germline V gene sequence: CDR1 DFQATT, CDR2 SNEGSKA (reference sequence). CDR3 length: 14 amino acids. The CDR3 loop reads CSAKRQATNEKLFF. The CDR3 bases are TGCAGTGCTAAGAGACAGGCAACTAATGAAAAACTGTTTTTT.

This clonotype was seen ten or more times. This rearrangement joins TRBV5-1 to TRBJ1-1, with D possibly matching TRBD1 (5 bases). Germline values: CDR1 SGHRS, CDR2 YFSETQ. This CDR3 has 15 residues. Trimming left V 0 bases short and J 4 bases short, with 13 bases between. CDR3 sequence: CASSLGTGPGTEAFF. The CDR3 DNA is TGCGCCAGCAGCTTGGGAACGGGGCCGGGCACTGAAGCTTTCTTT. Full variable domain (missing parts from reference TRBV5-1 and TRBJ1-1): KAGVTQTPRYLIKTRGQQVTLSCSPISGHRSVSWYQQTPGQGLQFLFEYFSETQRNKGNFPGRFSGRQFSNSRSEMNVSTLELGDSALYLCASSLGTGPGTEAFFGQGTRLTVV.

The chain couples TRBV29-1 to TRBJ2-3, with D perhaps matching TRBD1 (6 bases). V lost 6 bases to trimming and J lost 5 bases, with 15 bases between them. CDR3 length: 13 amino acids. Per germline, CDR1 SQVTM and CDR2 ANQGSEA. The CDR3 loop reads CSVPLTGGDTQYF. CDR3 bases: TGCAGCGTCCCCCTGACAGGTGGAGATACGCAGTATTTT.

This clonotype was recorded many times. The CDR3 nucleotides are TGTGCCAGCAGTTACGGCGGGGGACTAGCCCACTACGAGCAGTACTTC. It codes for CASSYGGGLAHYEQYF. This chain connects TRBV6-5 to TRBJ2-7, with 9 nucleotides matching TRBD2. Germline V gene data show CDR1 as MNHEY and CDR2 as SVGAGI. The CDR3 is 16 residues long. Trimming at V came to 2 bases and at J to 3 bases, leaving 8 bases not matched to a gene.

V is TRBV24-1 and J is TRBJ1-1, with D possibly matching TRBD1 (5 bases). V was cut by 7 bases and J by 3 bases, with 11 bases left in between. This CDR3 is 13 amino acids long. Germline V CDR1 and CDR2: KGHDR, SFDVKD. The CDR3: CATSHGAYTEAFF. The CDR3 DNA is TGTGCCACCAGCCACGGGGCCTACACTGAAGCTTTCTTT.

This clonotype was detected once. The rearrangement joins TRBV6-2 or TRBV6-3 to TRBJ2-3; D may be TRBD2 (5 bases). Trimming stripped 7 bases from V and 2 bases from J, with 13 bases between. Germline V gene sequence: CDR1 MNHEY, CDR2 SVGEGT. The CDR3 length is 14 residues. In DNA, the CDR3 is TGTGCCAGCACCCAGAGGGCCGCCACAGATACGCAGTATTTT. Translating gives CASTQRAATDTQYF.